This T cell receptor (beta chain) emerged from a study of human thymus T cells. Study-wide points: In thymic and blood repertoires alike, V and J usage looked biased.

Data came from immunoSEQ multiplex PCR; TCRdb stores just in-frame clones and leaves some out. The top ten hold roughly 5.6% of the sample, which has roughly 54,000 clones, around 94% seen once. Germline V gene sequence: CDR1 SQVTM, CDR2 ANQGSEA. V shed 4 bases and J shed 5 bases, with 14 bases lying between them. The CDR3 runs 13 residues. Infants, healthy and Finnish, who were having corrective surgery for congenital heart defects served as donors. Note on this clone: Antigen: not known.

The chain couples TRBV29-1 to TRBJ1-1; TRBD1 might be the D (6 bases). The clonotype originates from a boy in the first two years of life with a congenital heart defect but otherwise immunologically healthy. Sequencing was carried out using blood. The CDR3 here is CSVGWGAMTEAFF. In DNA, the CDR3 is TGCAGCGTTGGTTGGGGGGCGATGACTGAAGCTTTCTTT.